This T cell receptor (beta chain) was found in a study of regulatory T cells in long-lasting Graves disease. Study findings and constraints: Reduced TCR diversity was observed in persistent Graves' patients versus newly diagnosed patients. Persistent disease showed a preference for TRBV28, TRBJ1-2 and TRBJ2-5.

Building the TCR beta libraries relied on iRepertoire HTBI primers, and CDR3 regions underwent Arm-PCR. The authors' processing: Detected in the samples were roughly 60 TRBV and about 15 TRBJ segments. TCRdb re-called the multiplex PCR reads through MiXCR, storing one row per CDR3 protein. V and J calls and clone size were set by TCRdb, not the authors. The data contain some 250,000 distinct CDR3 sequences, around 18% of them singletons. The time point here: newly diagnosed GD, antithyroid drugs for less than 3 months. The TCR library was prepared using RNA isolated from PBMCs. Patients came through an endocrinology department, and that department was in Xi'an, China. This clonotype showed up many times. Its antigen is not known. Germline loops: CDR1 MNHEY, CDR2 SMNVEV (reference sequence). The CDR3 has 19 residues. The V and J ends lost 4 bases and 6 bases, in that order; junction bases with no gene match: 13.

Sequencing used peripheral blood mononuclear cells (PBMCs), obtained at new diagnosis, from a patient treated with antithyroid drugs. This chain uses TRBV27 with TRBJ2-1; 15 bases line up with TRBD2. This sequence originates from a female donor with Graves disease. The CDR3 nucleotides read TGTGCCAGCAGTTCCCCCCTCGGACTAGCGGGAGGGCGGGGCAATGAGCAGTTCTTC. This encodes CASSSPLGLAGGRGNEQFF.